The following is a T cell receptor (beta chain) sequence with its context. Clones were read by immunoSEQ multiplex PCR, and TCRdb kept only the in-frame ones, dropping some. The sample has 60,000 to 75,000 clones; about 92% are singletons. The CDR3 has 15 residues. Germline lookup yields CDR1 SGHKS and CDR2 YYEKEE (reference sequence). Between the trimmed V and J ends, which lost 3 bases and 7 bases, there was a span of 17 bases. This entry belongs to a study of control samples from healthy donors and cancer patients. The J gene is TRBJ1-5, the V gene TRBV5-5; D uncertain. The specimen sequenced was PBMCs. The sequence was obtained from a man aged 60-69 years with colorectal cancer. The CDR3 sequence: CASSSTSGPSQPQHF. The DNA of the CDR3 is TGTGCCAGCAGCTCCACATCCGGGCCTTCCCAGCCCCAGCATTTT.